Detailed here is one TCR beta chain. Antigen specificity is unknown. V was clipped by 4 bases and J by 6 bases, with 12 bases between them. Germline V CDR1 and CDR2: SQVTM, ANQGSEA. This CDR3 is built from 12 residues. The donors were in the roughly 130-subject validation cohort; that cohort was separate from the approximately 730-subject first cohort. Generated by immunoSEQ multiplex PCR, the TCRdb table keeps only in-frame clones and is missing some. The repertoire has nearly 110,000 clones, about 85% of them found once; the top ten carry 1.5% to 2%. This entry is derived from a study of cytomegalovirus exposure and HLA in healthy donors. Broader study findings: Cytomegalovirus status was reportedly diagnosed by the classifier with high sensitivity and specificity. CMV antigen specificity was confirmed in vitro for three CMV-associated chains. The study labeled more than 150 TCR beta chains cytomegalovirus-associated.

The chain recombines TRBV29-1 with TRBJ1-1, with D unclear. This sequence originates from a woman younger than 35 in good health and CMV-seropositive. What was sequenced was PBMCs. CDR3 amino acids: CSVVTAGAEAFF. For the CDR3, the DNA is TGCAGCGTTGTCACTGCCGGAGCTGAAGCTTTCTTT.